These 25 T cell receptor beta chains were sequenced from one sample in a study of patients and donors after allogeneic stem cell transplantation. TCRdb re-called the RT-PCR reads with MiXCR, one entry per CDR3 protein. The data hold about 76,000 distinct CDR3 sequences, with about 30% observed a single time. Sequenced sample: blood, either unsorted or a sorted T cell fraction (not recorded which). The origin of the receptors is a human donor who was either an allogeneic HSCT recipient or a stem cell or donor lymphocyte infusion donor (not recorded which). It is not recorded whose cells these are; they may come from a transplant donor.

This clonotype was seen at least ten times. The genes are TRBV29-1 and TRBJ1-5; no clear D gene. The CDR3 spans 11 residues. In germline, CDR1 is SQVTM, CDR2 ANQGSEA. The germline V and J ends were trimmed by 4 bases and 7 bases, with 8 bases remaining between them. CDR3 in amino acids: CSVADAQPQHF. CDR3 nucleotide sequence: TGCAGCGTTGCCGACGCCCAGCCCCAGCATTTT.

The chain joins TRBV7-9 to TRBJ1-2; 9 bases align to TRBD1. Germline V gives CDR1 SEHNR, CDR2 FQNEAQ (reference sequence). V was pared by 4 bases and J by 5 bases, with 5 bases of the junction left unmatched. The CDR3 is 14 residues long. CDR3: CASSSMTGGYGYTF. In nucleotides, the CDR3 is TGTGCCAGCAGCTCAATGACAGGGGGGTATGGCTACACCTTC.

The V gene is TRBV2, the J gene TRBJ2-2; 7 positions agree with TRBD2. Trimming at V came to 4 bases and at J to 13 bases, leaving 12 bases not matched to a gene. The CDR3 is 14 amino acids. The germline V gene has CDR1 SNHLY and CDR2 FYNNEI. This chain's CDR3 is CASSASASGTPLFF. For the CDR3, the DNA is TGTGCCAGCAGTGCCTCTGCCAGCGGGACGCCGCTGTTTTTT.

This sequence joins TRBV13 and TRBJ2-7; 8 nucleotides align to TRBD1. The trim removed 3 bases at V and 2 bases at J, leaving 3 bases unmatched. CDR3 length: 14 residues. Per the germline V gene, CDR1 is PRHDT and CDR2 is FYEKMQ (reference sequence). The CDR3 nucleotides are TGTGCCAGCAGCTTCGGACAGGGTACCTACGAGCAGTACTTC. It translates to CASSFGQGTYEQYF.

The chain employs TRBV18 and TRBJ1-1; unclear D gene. Between the trimmed V and J ends, which lost 2 bases and 3 bases, there was a span of 7 bases. CDR1 and CDR2 (germline): KGHSH, LQKENI. This CDR3 spans 13 amino acids. The CDR3 sequence: CASSPNRDTEAFF. The CDR3, as DNA: TGTGCCAGCTCACCAAACAGAGACACTGAAGCTTTCTTT.

The rearrangement joins TRBV20-1 to TRBJ2-1; D remains unclear. Germline CDR1 DFQATT, CDR2 SNEGSKA (reference sequence). The CDR3 has 14 amino acids. The ends were cut back, 3 bases at V and 0 bases at J, with 9 bases in the middle. This CDR3 is CSARALYSYNEQFF. As DNA, the CDR3 is TGCAGTGCTAGGGCACTATACTCCTACAATGAGCAGTTCTTC.

The CDR3: CASSQDGLPSEQFF. The CDR3 DNA is TGCGCCAGCAGCCAAGATGGGTTGCCGAGTGAGCAGTTCTTC. This sequence joins TRBV4-1 and TRBJ2-1; D not certain. The CDR3 spans 14 residues. Trimming pared 0 bases from V and 9 bases from J, leaving 12 bases between. The germline gives CDR1 MGHRA, CDR2 YSYEKL.

The rearrangement links TRBV25-1 to TRBJ2-5; D call uncertain. CDR3 size: 17 residues. V shed 0 bases and J shed 0 bases, with 14 bases lying between them. Germline V gives CDR1 MGHDK, CDR2 SYGVNS. The CDR3 region has the DNA TGTGCCAGCAGTGAATATCCAGTACCCCCGTACCAAGAGACCCAGTACTTC. This sequence encodes CASSEYPVPPYQETQYF.

The V call is TRBV7-3, the J call TRBJ2-2; no clear D. V lost 5 bases and J 6 bases, leaving 7 bases between the germline ends. CDR1 is SGHTA, CDR2 FQGTGA, per germline. The length of the CDR3 is 12 residues. CDR3 DNA: TGTGCCAGCAGCCCCCACCCCGGGGAGCTGTTTTTT. Translating it yields CASSPHPGELFF.

This clonotype was seen only a few times. The V gene is TRBV28, the J gene TRBJ1-3; D gene uncertain. The CDR3 extends over 15 amino acids. The germline CDR1 and CDR2 sequences are MDHEN and SYDVKM. The V gene lost 4 bases and the J gene lost 0 bases, with 10 bases spanning the gap. CDR3: CASSSGLRSGNTIYF. The CDR3 coding sequence is TGTGCCAGCAGTTCCGGCCTCCGCTCTGGAAACACCATATATTTT. Variable domain in full (rest from reference TRBV28 and TRBJ1-3): DVKVTQSSRYLVKRTGEKVFLECVQDMDHENMFWYRQDPGLGLRLIYFSYDVKMKEKGDIPEGYSVSREKKERFSLILESASTNQTSMYLCASSSGLRSGNTIYFGEGSWLTVV.

V usage is TRBV20-1 and J usage is TRBJ1-2; 7 bases are a match to TRBD1. This CDR3 contains 15 residues. Germline CDR1 is DFQATT and CDR2 is SNEGSKA (reference sequence). V was clipped by 0 bases and J by 4 bases; unmatched bases: 8. The DNA for the CDR3 is TGCAGTGCTAGAGACCCCAGGGGGAAAGGCTATGGCTACACCTTC. Encoded protein: CSARDPRGKGYGYTF.

The J gene is TRBJ2-3, the V gene TRBV19; D is unresolved. The length of the CDR3 is 13 residues. Looked up from germline, CDR1 is LNHDA and CDR2 is SQIVND (reference sequence). Trimming removed 2 bases at V and 2 bases at J, with 5 bases between. CDR3 in amino acids: CASSISITDTQYF. CDR3 coding DNA: TGTGCCAGTAGTATAAGTATCACAGATACGCAGTATTTT.

This clonotype was seen repeatedly, ten times or more. The V gene is TRBV6-5, the J gene TRBJ1-1; TRBD1 might be the D (5 bases). Per germline, CDR1 MNHEY and CDR2 SVGAGI. Trimming removed 5 bases at V and 1 base at J, with 11 bases between. The CDR3 totals 14 residues. The CDR3 spells CASSLGTPNTEAFF. For the CDR3, the DNA is TGTGCCAGCAGTCTCGGGACTCCGAACACTGAAGCTTTCTTT.

A few counts support this clonotype. This sequence joins TRBV7-9 and TRBJ2-2; D not certain. The CDR3 is 17 residues long. Germline CDR1 and CDR2: SEHNR and FQNEAQ (reference sequence). Trimming pared 0 bases from V and 6 bases from J, leaving 17 bases between. CDR3 coding DNA: TGTGCCAGCAGCTTAGCGGAATGGAAATATAGTTCCGGGGAGCTGTTTTTT. Translation: CASSLAEWKYSSGELFF.

This clonotype has a count of ten or more. J is TRBJ2-1 and V is TRBV7-9; the D gene is possibly TRBD1 (5 bases). CDR1 and CDR2 from the germline V gene are SEHNR and FQNEAQ (reference sequence). Trimming removed 2 bases from V and 4 bases from J, with 6 bases in between. The CDR3 has 13 amino acids. In DNA, the CDR3 is TGTGCCAGCAGCTTAACAGGTTACAATGAGCAGTTCTTC. It translates to CASSLTGYNEQFF.

The gene calls are TRBV12-3 or TRBV12-4 and TRBJ2-1; D is perhaps TRBD1 (5 bases). Trimming pared 6 bases from V and 5 bases from J, leaving 17 bases between. This CDR3 region has 15 residues. DNA for the CDR3: TGTGCCAGCAGCTTATTCTCGCAGGGTAACAATGAGCAGTTCTTC. As protein: CASSLFSQGNNEQFF.

This chain links TRBV28 with TRBJ2-1; no reliable D call. With 3 bases removed from V and 6 bases from J, the gap between germline ends came to 9 bases. CDR3 size: 13 residues. Germline V gene data show CDR1 as MDHEN and CDR2 as SYDVKM. This CDR3 reads CASSFLLGNEQFF. The CDR3 DNA reads as TGTGCCAGCAGTTTCCTACTGGGCAATGAGCAGTTCTTC.

This chain connects TRBV6-6 to TRBJ1-2; D ambiguous. V lost 6 bases, J lost 7 bases, and 9 bases lay in between. Looked up from germline, CDR1 is MNHNY and CDR2 is SVGAGI (reference sequence). The CDR3 has 11 residues. In nucleotides, the CDR3 is TGTGCCAGCAGGGCCGCGGCTGGCTACACCTTC. It specifies CASRAAAGYTF.

The chain joins TRBV29-1 to TRBJ2-7; 8 nucleotides align to TRBD1. This CDR3 has 13 residues. The germline V gene has CDR1 SQVTM and CDR2 ANQGSEA. With 3 bases clipped from V and 6 bases from J, the junction kept 7 bases outside the gene matches. The CDR3 region is CSVEETGVSEQYF. The CDR3 DNA follows: TGCAGCGTTGAGGAGACAGGGGTCAGCGAGCAGTACTTC.

This chain links TRBV30 with TRBJ2-6; perhaps TRBD2 as D (5 bases). This CDR3 has 14 residues. Germline CDR1 GTSNPN, CDR2 SVGIG (reference sequence). Trimming stripped 8 bases from V and 0 bases from J, with 11 bases between. CDR3 sequence reads: CANPGSSGANVLTF. The CDR3 DNA is TGTGCCAACCCGGGAAGCTCTGGGGCCAACGTCCTGACTTTC.

This clonotype was found a few times. The junction differs from germline at one of its ends, possibly a read error. The rearrangement uses TRBV11-2 and TRBJ2-5; D is possibly TRBD2 (6 bases). The CDR3 is 12 residues long. Germline V gene data show CDR1 as SGHAT and CDR2 as FQNNGV. CDR3 residues: CASSSWGDFSHF. CDR3 nucleotides: TGTGCCAGCAGCTCGTGGGGGGACTTTTCGCACTTC.

This clonotype was detected only a few times. The rearrangement joins TRBV5-1 to TRBJ1-1; a weak D match, TRBD1 (6 bases). V lost 3 bases and J 4 bases, leaving 13 bases between the germline ends. The CDR3 extends over 14 amino acids. Germline V lookup: CDR1 SGHRS, CDR2 YFSETQ. The CDR3 region has the DNA TGCGCCAGCAGCTCTTACAGGGCCAGCACTGAAGCTTTCTTT. Its protein product is CASSSYRASTEAFF.

The chain uses TRBV7-4 and TRBJ1-3, with D unclear. CDR3 length: 13 residues. The germline gives CDR1 SGHVT, CDR2 SQSDAQ. V shed 3 bases and J shed 0 bases, with 3 bases lying between them. The CDR3 DNA reads TGTGCCAGCAGCTTCCTCTCTGGAAACACCATATATTTT. Translating it yields CASSFLSGNTIYF.

V gene TRBV5-5 combines with J gene TRBJ1-5; D gene ambiguous. Trimming pared 5 bases from V and 4 bases from J, leaving 13 bases between. Per the germline V gene, CDR1 is SGHKS and CDR2 is YYEKEE (reference sequence). The CDR3 covers 14 residues. CDR3: CASSIGVVNQPQHF. Here the CDR3 DNA reads TGTGCCAGCAGTATTGGAGTTGTAAATCAGCCCCAGCATTTT.

This clonotype was counted a few times. The rearrangement links TRBV7-9 to TRBJ2-7, with D possibly being TRBD1 or TRBD2 (6 bases each). The V end lost 3 bases, the J end lost 1 base, and 22 bases lay between the germline ends. CDR3 size: 18 residues. From germline, CDR1 is SEHNR and CDR2 FQNEAQ (reference sequence). The CDR3 DNA reads as TGTGCCAGCAGCTTTAGCGCGGTGAGAGGGGGGAGATCCTACGAGCAGTACTTC. Its translation: CASSFSAVRGGRSYEQYF.